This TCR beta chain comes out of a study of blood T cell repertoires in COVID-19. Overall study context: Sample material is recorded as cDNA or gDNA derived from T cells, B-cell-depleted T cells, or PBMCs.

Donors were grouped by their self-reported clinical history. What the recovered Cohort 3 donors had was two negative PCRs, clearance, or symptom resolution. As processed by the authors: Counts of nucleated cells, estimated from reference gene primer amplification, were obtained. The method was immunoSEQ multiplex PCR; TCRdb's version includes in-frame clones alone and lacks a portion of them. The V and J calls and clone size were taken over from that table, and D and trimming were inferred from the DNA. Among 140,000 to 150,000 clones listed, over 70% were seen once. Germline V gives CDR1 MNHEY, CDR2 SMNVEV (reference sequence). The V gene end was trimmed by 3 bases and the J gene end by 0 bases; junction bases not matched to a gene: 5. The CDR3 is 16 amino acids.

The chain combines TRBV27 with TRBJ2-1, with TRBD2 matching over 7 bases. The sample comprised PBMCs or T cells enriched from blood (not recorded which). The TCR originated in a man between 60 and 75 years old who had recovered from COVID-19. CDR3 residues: CASSLGRGSSYNEQFF. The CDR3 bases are TGTGCCAGCAGTTTGGGGCGGGGGAGCTCCTACAATGAGCAGTTCTTC.